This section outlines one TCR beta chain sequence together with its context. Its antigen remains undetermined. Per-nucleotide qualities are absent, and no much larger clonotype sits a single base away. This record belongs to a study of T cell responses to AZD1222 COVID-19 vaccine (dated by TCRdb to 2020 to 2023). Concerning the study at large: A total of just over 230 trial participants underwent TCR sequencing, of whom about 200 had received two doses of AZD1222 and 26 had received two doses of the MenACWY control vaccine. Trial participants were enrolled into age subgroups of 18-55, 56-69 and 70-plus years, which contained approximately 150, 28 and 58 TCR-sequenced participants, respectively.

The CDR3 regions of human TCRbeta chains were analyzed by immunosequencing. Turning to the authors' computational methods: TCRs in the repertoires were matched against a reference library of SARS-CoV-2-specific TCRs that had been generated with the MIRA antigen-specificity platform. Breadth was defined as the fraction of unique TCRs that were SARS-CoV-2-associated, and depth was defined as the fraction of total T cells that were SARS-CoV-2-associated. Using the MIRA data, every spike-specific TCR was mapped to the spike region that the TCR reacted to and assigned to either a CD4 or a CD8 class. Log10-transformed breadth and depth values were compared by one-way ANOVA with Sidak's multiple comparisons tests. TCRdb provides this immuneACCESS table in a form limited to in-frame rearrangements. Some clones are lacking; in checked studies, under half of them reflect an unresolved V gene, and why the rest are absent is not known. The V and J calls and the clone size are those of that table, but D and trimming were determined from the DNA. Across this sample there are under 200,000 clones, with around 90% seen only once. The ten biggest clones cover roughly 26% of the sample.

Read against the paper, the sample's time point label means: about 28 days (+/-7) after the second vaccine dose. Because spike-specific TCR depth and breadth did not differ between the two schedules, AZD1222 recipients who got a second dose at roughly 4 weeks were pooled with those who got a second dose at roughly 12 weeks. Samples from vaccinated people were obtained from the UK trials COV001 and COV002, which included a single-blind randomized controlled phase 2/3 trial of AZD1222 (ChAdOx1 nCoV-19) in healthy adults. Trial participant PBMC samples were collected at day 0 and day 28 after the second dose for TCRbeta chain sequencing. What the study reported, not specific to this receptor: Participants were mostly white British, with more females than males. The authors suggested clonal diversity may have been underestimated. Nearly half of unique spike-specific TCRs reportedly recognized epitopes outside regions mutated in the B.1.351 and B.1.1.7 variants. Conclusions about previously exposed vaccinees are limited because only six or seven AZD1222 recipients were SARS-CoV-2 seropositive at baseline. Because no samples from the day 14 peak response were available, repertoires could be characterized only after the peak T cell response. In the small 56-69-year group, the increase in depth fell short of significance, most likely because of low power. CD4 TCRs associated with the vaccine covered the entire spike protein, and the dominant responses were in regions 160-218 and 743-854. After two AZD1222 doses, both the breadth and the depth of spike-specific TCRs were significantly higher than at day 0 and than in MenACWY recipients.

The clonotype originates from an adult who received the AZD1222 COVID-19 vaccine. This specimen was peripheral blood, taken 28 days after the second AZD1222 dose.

The nucleotide sequence reads as follows: TGTGCCAGCAGCTTAATGGTGGGCAGGCAAGAGACCCAGTACTTC. This encodes CASSLMVGRQETQYF. The chain is assembled from TRBV7-2 and TRBJ2-5; confidence is insufficient to name the D gene. The CDR1 and CDR2 encoded by the germline V gene are SGHTA and FQGNSA. Relative to germline, V is 2 bases shorter and J is 2 bases shorter, with 12 bases between their ends. From cysteine to phenylalanine, the CDR3 is 15 amino acids long. Just CDR3 DNA is preserved here, 45 bases in frame from base 1. Full variable domain (CDR3 extended with the reference TRBV7-2 and TRBJ2-5 proteins): GAGVSQSPSNKVTEKGKDVELRCDPISGHTALYWYRQSLGQGLEFLIYFQGNSAPDKSGLPSDRFSAERTGGSVSTLTIQRTQQEDSAVYLCASSLMVGRQETQYFGPGTRLLVL.